Presented here are 19 T cell receptor beta chains from one specimen sequenced in a study of monozygotic twins with inflammatory bowel disease. TCRdb derives one entry per CDR3 protein from the 5' RACE reads, leaving out DNA. Here the sample table reports 420,000 or so distinct CDR3 sequences. The sequenced sample was blood. The receptors were gathered from a human donor with ulcerative colitis or Crohn's disease, or a healthy co-twin of an affected twin (not recorded which).

This chain joins TRBV20-1 and TRBJ2-2; TCRdb returns TRBD1, unconfirmable since there is no DNA. Germline V gene sequence: CDR1 DFQATT, CDR2 SNEGSKA (reference sequence). The CDR3 contains 14 residues. CDR3 sequence reads: CSARGGAHTGELFF.

The chain has TRBV20-1 and TRBJ1-2; TCRdb lists TRBD1, though no DNA is available to test this call. Germline V CDR1 and CDR2: DFQATT, SNEGSKA (reference sequence). The length of the CDR3 is 14 residues. The CDR3 protein is CSARDRMGPGGYTF.

This chain joins TRBV20-1 and TRBJ2-2; TCRdb proposes TRBD1, but this gene call is untestable without DNA. Germline CDR1 reads DFQATT; CDR2 reads SNEGSKA (reference sequence). The CDR3 is 20 amino acids. This chain's CDR3 is CSASSRFGQGALANTGELFF.

This chain links TRBV28 with TRBJ1-1. Germline-derived CDR1 and CDR2 are MDHEN and SYDVKM. The CDR3 sequence is 11 residues long. CDR3: CASNLNTEAFF.

The rearrangement joins TRBV11-1 to TRBJ2-1; TCRdb designates TRBD2, a call that cannot be tested without DNA. Germline CDR1 SGHAT, CDR2 FQDESV (reference sequence). CDR3 length: 21 residues. The CDR3 loop reads CASSLDLGLAGVGGSYNEQFF.

V is TRBV5-1 and J is TRBJ1-2. This CDR3 contains 15 residues. Germline V CDR1 and CDR2: SGHRS, YFSETQ. The CDR3: CASRRDSGRGYGYTF.

The chain has TRBV6-2 or TRBV6-3 and TRBJ1-5; TCRdb names TRBD1, which stays unverified in the absence of DNA. This CDR3 has 14 amino acids. The V gene's germline CDR1 is MNHEY and CDR2 SVGEGT. The CDR3 region is CASSPPLDNQPQHF.

V and J are TRBV14 and TRBJ1-3. Germline V gene sequence: CDR1 SGHDN, CDR2 FVKESK. This CDR3 region has 16 residues. CDR3 residues: CASSQVGIRAGNTIYF.

The rearrangement joins TRBV3-1 to TRBJ2-5; there is no DNA to check the TCRdb D call of TRBD2. The CDR3 runs 16 residues. Germline CDR1 and CDR2: LGHDT and YNNKEL (reference sequence). The CDR3 region is CASSQGILAAEETQYF.

The chain has TRBV3-1 and TRBJ1-1; TCRdb names TRBD1, which stays unverified in the absence of DNA. Germline CDR1 is LGHDT and CDR2 is YNNKEL (reference sequence). The CDR3 is 15 amino acids. CDR3 sequence reads: CASSHKDRGRGEAFF.

V gene TRBV2 combines with J gene TRBJ2-5; TCRdb outputs TRBD1, but without DNA this stays unchecked. The V gene's germline CDR1 is SNHLY and CDR2 FYNNEI. The CDR3 spans 13 residues. This chain's CDR3 is CASSARQPQAQYF.

V gene TRBV28 combines with J gene TRBJ2-7. The CDR3 loop spans 11 amino acids. Germline lookup yields CDR1 MDHEN and CDR2 SYDVKM. The CDR3: CASSFPTEQYF.

The chain has TRBV7-3 and TRBJ2-2. CDR3 length: 16 amino acids. Per the germline V gene, CDR1 is SGHTA and CDR2 is FQGTGA. CDR3 region: CASSLQDPIVPGELFF.

V gene TRBV27 combines with J gene TRBJ2-7; TCRdb lists TRBD1, though no DNA is available to test this call. Germline lookup yields CDR1 MNHEY and CDR2 SMNVEV (reference sequence). CDR3 length: 15 amino acids. CDR3 in amino acids: CASRNDRGVNYEQYF.

The chain is built from TRBV14 and TRBJ2-6. The length of the CDR3 is 15 residues. CDR1 is SGHDN, CDR2 FVKESK, per germline. This CDR3 is CASSRSASGANVLTF. Together with reference TRBV14 and TRBJ2-6, the CDR3 gives the full variable domain: EAGVTQFPSHSVIEKGQTVTLRCDPISGHDNLYWYRRVMGKEIKFLLHFVKESKQDESGMPNNRFLAERTGGTYSTLKVQPAELEDSGVYFCASSRSASGANVLTFGAGSRLTVL.

V and J are TRBV20-1 and TRBJ2-3; TCRdb names TRBD2, which stays unverified in the absence of DNA. This CDR3 is 15 amino acids long. Germline V gives CDR1 DFQATT, CDR2 SNEGSKA (reference sequence). The CDR3 reads CSARPLAGFTDTQYF.

This rearrangement joins TRBV6-1 to TRBJ2-2; TCRdb designates TRBD1, a call that cannot be tested without DNA. CDR1 is MNHNS, CDR2 SASEGT, per germline. The CDR3 runs 14 residues. This CDR3 reads CASSTGGRTGELFF.

V is TRBV12-3 or TRBV12-4 and J is TRBJ2-1; the D gene TCRdb calls, TRBD2, cannot be checked with no DNA. The CDR3 contains 14 residues. CDR3 sequence: CASSSAGSYNEQFF.

The chain uses TRBV7-2 and TRBJ2-5; TCRdb outputs TRBD2, but without DNA this stays unchecked. CDR3 length: 16 amino acids. Germline assignment: CDR1 SGHTA and CDR2 FQGNSA. CDR3 region: CASSWFSAGMIKTQYF. Drawing the rest from reference TRBV7-2 and TRBJ2-5, the complete variable domain is GAGVSQSPSNKVTEKGKDVELRCDPISGHTALYWYRQSLGQGLEFLIYFQGNSAPDKSGLPSDRFSAERTGGSVSTLTIQRTQQEDSAVYLCASSWFSAGMIKTQYFGPGTRLLVL.